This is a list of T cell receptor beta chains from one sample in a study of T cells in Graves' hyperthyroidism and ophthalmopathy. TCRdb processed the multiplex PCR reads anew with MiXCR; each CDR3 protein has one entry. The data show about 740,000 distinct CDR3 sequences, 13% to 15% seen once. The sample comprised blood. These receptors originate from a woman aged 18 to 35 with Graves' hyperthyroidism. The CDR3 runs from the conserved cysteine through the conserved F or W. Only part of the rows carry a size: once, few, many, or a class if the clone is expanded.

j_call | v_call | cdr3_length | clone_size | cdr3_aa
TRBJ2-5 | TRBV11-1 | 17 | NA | CASSLFPLAGVGETQYF
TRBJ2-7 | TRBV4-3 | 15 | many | CASSQDQGLAYEQYF
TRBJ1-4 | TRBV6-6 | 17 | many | CASSYLGSRTTNEKLFF
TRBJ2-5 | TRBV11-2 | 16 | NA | CASTRTSGRQQETQYF
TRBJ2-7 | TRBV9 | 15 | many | CASSKGTGHTYEQYF
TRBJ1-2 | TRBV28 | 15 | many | CASSFTSGSNYGYTF
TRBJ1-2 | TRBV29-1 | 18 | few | CSVEGAGPYQSGNYGYTF
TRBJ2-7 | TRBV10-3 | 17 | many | CAISDRGRRANSYEQYF
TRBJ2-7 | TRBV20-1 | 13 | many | CSAPSSGVGEQYF
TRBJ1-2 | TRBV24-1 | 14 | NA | CATSDPGRSYGYTF
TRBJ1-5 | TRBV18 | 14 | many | CASSPTGTDQPQHF
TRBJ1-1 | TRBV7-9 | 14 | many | CASSLAFGDTEAFF
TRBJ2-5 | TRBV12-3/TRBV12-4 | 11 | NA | CASTHGETQYF
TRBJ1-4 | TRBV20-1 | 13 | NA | CSARDRDVGKLFF
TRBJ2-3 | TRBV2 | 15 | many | CASSGLAVFTDTQYF
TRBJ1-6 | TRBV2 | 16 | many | CASRPDRGEYNSPLHF
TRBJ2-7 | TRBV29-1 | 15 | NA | CSVEGGRDLSYEQYF
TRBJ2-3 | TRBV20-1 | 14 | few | CSARDSSRTDTQYF
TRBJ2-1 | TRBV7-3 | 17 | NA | CASSLNRATGPRDEQFF